Below, one T cell receptor (beta chain) is given with its context. Its antigen is currently unknown. Sequencing was performed with immunoSEQ multiplex PCR; in TCRdb, only in-frame clones are kept and a portion is missing. The data contain 150,000 to 200,000 clones, roughly 87% of them singletons. The data belong to a study of T cell responses to AZD1222 COVID-19 vaccine. At the level of the study: Second-dose recipients at about 4 or about 12 weeks were treated as one pooled group.

Overall study findings and caveats: Baseline antibody screening turned up just a handful of seropositive AZD1222 recipients. Nearly half of spike-specific TCRs reportedly target variant regions that are unmutated in the B.1.351 and B.1.1.7 variants. Researchers report vaccine-associated CD4 TCRs spanning spike, with dominance at 160-218 and 743-854.

Germline V gene data show CDR1 as MDHEN and CDR2 as SYDVKM. CDR3 length equals 11 residues. Trimming cost V 6 bases and J 4 bases, with 6 bases left between them. The V call is TRBV28, the J call TRBJ1-2; D is ambiguous. This sample comprised peripheral blood, obtained on day 0 of AZD1222 vaccination. The source is an adult in good health. As DNA, the CDR3 is TGTGCCAGCAGATTCGTCTATGGCTACACCTTC. As protein: CASRFVYGYTF.